The rows below give T cell receptor beta chains drawn from one sample of a study of neurological immune-mediated disorders. TCRdb reanalysed the 5' RACE reads using MiXCR and keeps one entry per CDR3 protein. Found here are 45,000 to 50,000 distinct CDR3 sequences, approximately 2.8% of them singletons; the top ten hold about 16%. The material sequenced was PBMCs. Receptor source: a woman aged 45-60 years with multiple sclerosis. The CDR3 runs from the conserved cysteine through the conserved F or W. The order of the fields is clone size, J gene, V gene, D gene, CDR3 DNA, CDR3 protein. The D gene is left open where the match is weak. Sizes are listed as once, few or many counts, or a class when the clone is expanded.

clone_size: many
j_call: TRBJ2-1
v_call: TRBV7-8
d_call: NA
cdr3_nt: TGTGCCAGCAGCTCCTCCTGGTCTAGCGAGACCTTCAATGAGCAGTTCTTC
cdr3_aa: CASSSSWSSETFNEQFF

clone_size: few
j_call: TRBJ2-7
v_call: TRBV18
d_call: NA
cdr3_nt: TGTGCCAGCTCATCCCAAGGACAGAGAGACGAGCAGTACTTC
cdr3_aa: CASSSQGQRDEQYF

clone_size: many
j_call: TRBJ1-3
v_call: TRBV11-2
d_call: NA
cdr3_nt: TGTGCCAGCCGTACGGAGGACCACCATTTCCCCTCTGGAAACACCATATATTTT
cdr3_aa: CASRTEDHHFPSGNTIYF

clone_size: many
j_call: TRBJ2-5
v_call: TRBV20-1
d_call: NA
cdr3_nt: TGCAGTGCTAGAGTCTTAGGGACTCAAGAGACCCAGTACTTC
cdr3_aa: CSARVLGTQETQYF

clone_size: many
j_call: TRBJ2-2
v_call: TRBV12-3/TRBV12-4
d_call: NA
cdr3_nt: TGTGCCAGCAGTTCGGACGGGAGAGGGGACACCGGGGAGCTGTTTTTT
cdr3_aa: CASSSDGRGDTGELFF

clone_size: many
j_call: TRBJ2-5
v_call: TRBV5-6
d_call: NA
cdr3_nt: TGTGCCAGCAGCTCAATGACGGACCAAGAGACCCAGTACTTC
cdr3_aa: CASSSMTDQETQYF

clone_size: many
j_call: TRBJ2-1
v_call: TRBV7-9
d_call: TRBD2
cdr3_nt: TGTGCCAGCAGCTTAACCCCCTCGGGACTAGCGGTATACAATGAGCAGTTCTTC
cdr3_aa: CASSLTPSGLAVYNEQFF

clone_size: many
j_call: TRBJ1-5
v_call: TRBV20-1
d_call: NA
cdr3_nt: TGCAGTGCTCGGACAGCCAATCAGCCCCAGCATTTT
cdr3_aa: CSARTANQPQHF

clone_size: many
j_call: TRBJ1-2
v_call: TRBV7-9
d_call: NA
cdr3_nt: TGTGCCAGCAGCGAGGACAGCAACTATGGCTACACCTTC
cdr3_aa: CASSEDSNYGYTF

clone_size: many
j_call: TRBJ2-1
v_call: TRBV5-1
d_call: TRBD2
cdr3_nt: TGCGCCAGCAGCTTCTTAGGGACTAGCGGGCCTGCCCCGAACAATGAGCAGTTCTTC
cdr3_aa: CASSFLGTSGPAPNNEQFF

clone_size: many
j_call: TRBJ1-4
v_call: TRBV7-2
d_call: NA
cdr3_nt: TGTGCCAGCAGCTTATCGTTCGGGGTAAATGAAAAACTGTTTTTT
cdr3_aa: CASSLSFGVNEKLFF

clone_size: many
j_call: TRBJ1-5
v_call: TRBV20-1
d_call: NA
cdr3_nt: TGCAGTGCTAGAGATCATTTCACAGATGATAGCAATCAGCCCCAGCATTTT
cdr3_aa: CSARDHFTDDSNQPQHF

clone_size: many
j_call: TRBJ2-5
v_call: TRBV20-1
d_call: NA
cdr3_nt: TGCAGTGCTAGAATTTGGGGGGAATCACGACTGGAGACCCAGTACTTC
cdr3_aa: CSARIWGESRLETQYF

clone_size: many
j_call: TRBJ1-1
v_call: TRBV7-9
d_call: NA
cdr3_nt: TGTGCCAGCGGCATAGGGGAGACGAACACTGAAGCTTTCTTT
cdr3_aa: CASGIGETNTEAFF

clone_size: few
j_call: TRBJ2-1
v_call: TRBV3-1
d_call: NA
cdr3_nt: TGTGCCAGCAGCCAAATGGCAGGGTACAATGAGCAGTTCTTC
cdr3_aa: CASSQMAGYNEQFF

clone_size: many
j_call: TRBJ2-5
v_call: TRBV20-1
d_call: TRBD2
cdr3_nt: TGCAGTGCAGAAATTAGCGGGAGCATCGAAACCCAGTACTTC
cdr3_aa: CSAEISGSIETQYF

clone_size: many
j_call: TRBJ2-1
v_call: TRBV7-8
d_call: TRBD2
cdr3_nt: TGTGCCAGCAGGAAGGGACTAGCGGGGGGCTGGGGTGAGCAGTTCTTC
cdr3_aa: CASRKGLAGGWGEQFF

clone_size: many
j_call: TRBJ1-1
v_call: TRBV3-1
d_call: NA
cdr3_nt: TGTGCCAGCAGCCAACCCCCAGGGGACACTGAAGCTTTCTTT
cdr3_aa: CASSQPPGDTEAFF

clone_size: many
j_call: TRBJ2-3
v_call: TRBV18
d_call: NA
cdr3_nt: TGTGCCAGCTCACCTTCCCCTACGCAGTATTTT
cdr3_aa: CASSPSPTQYF

clone_size: few
j_call: TRBJ1-3
v_call: TRBV6-5
d_call: NA
cdr3_nt: TGTGCCAGCAGTAAGACAACCTGGAGCTCTGGAAACACCATATATTTT
cdr3_aa: CASSKTTWSSGNTIYF

clone_size: many
j_call: TRBJ1-1
v_call: TRBV7-2
d_call: TRBD1
cdr3_nt: TGTGCCAGCAGCCAAAGACATCCAGGGGGCACTGAAGCTTTCTTT
cdr3_aa: CASSQRHPGGTEAFF

clone_size: many
j_call: TRBJ2-5
v_call: TRBV7-9
d_call: NA
cdr3_nt: TGTGCCAGCAGCCACCCCTTAGGGGAGACCCAGTACTTC
cdr3_aa: CASSHPLGETQYF

clone_size: many
j_call: TRBJ2-1
v_call: TRBV6-2/TRBV6-3
d_call: NA
cdr3_nt: TGTGCCAGCAGTTCCTACCATGAGCAGTTCTTC
cdr3_aa: CASSSYHEQFF

clone_size: many
j_call: TRBJ1-1
v_call: TRBV20-1
d_call: TRBD1
cdr3_nt: TGCAGTGTACCAGGGGGCGGAGGCACTGAAGCTTTCTTT
cdr3_aa: CSVPGGGGTEAFF

clone_size: medium-sized
j_call: TRBJ2-5
v_call: TRBV5-1
d_call: NA
cdr3_nt: TGCGCCAGCAGCTTGAACCATGGAGAGACCCAGTACTTC
cdr3_aa: CASSLNHGETQYF

clone_size: many
j_call: TRBJ2-3
v_call: TRBV20-1
d_call: NA
cdr3_nt: TGCAGTGCCGGAGGGGGTGCTAGCACAGATACGCAGTATTTT
cdr3_aa: CSAGGGASTDTQYF

clone_size: many
j_call: TRBJ1-5
v_call: TRBV28
d_call: TRBD1
cdr3_nt: TGTGCCAGCAGCCATCCGAGGAGGGGGCTTGTGGATCAGCCCCAGCATTTT
cdr3_aa: CASSHPRRGLVDQPQHF

clone_size: many
j_call: TRBJ2-1
v_call: TRBV5-6
d_call: NA
cdr3_nt: TGTGCCAGCAGCTTGGTTGGTTCCCAGAGCTCCTACAATGAGCAGTTCTTC
cdr3_aa: CASSLVGSQSSYNEQFF

clone_size: many
j_call: TRBJ1-2
v_call: TRBV19
d_call: NA
cdr3_nt: TGTGCCAGTAGCCTCTCGGGCCCCGGATATGGCTACACCTTC
cdr3_aa: CASSLSGPGYGYTF

clone_size: many
j_call: TRBJ1-1
v_call: TRBV5-1
d_call: NA
cdr3_nt: TGCGCCAGCAGCGAAGACTACCGAAACACTGAAGCTTTCTTT
cdr3_aa: CASSEDYRNTEAFF

clone_size: many
j_call: TRBJ1-1
v_call: TRBV7-6
d_call: NA
cdr3_nt: TGTGCCAGCAGCCCGGGGAGGGGGGTCACTGAAGCTTTCTTT
cdr3_aa: CASSPGRGVTEAFF

clone_size: many
j_call: TRBJ2-1
v_call: TRBV5-1
d_call: NA
cdr3_nt: TGCGCCAGCAGCGAGGACACCTACAATGAGCAGTTCTTC
cdr3_aa: CASSEDTYNEQFF

clone_size: many
j_call: TRBJ2-1
v_call: TRBV12-3/TRBV12-4
d_call: NA
cdr3_nt: TGTGCCAGCAGTGTCCTGGACTCTGACAATGAGCAGTTCTTC
cdr3_aa: CASSVLDSDNEQFF

clone_size: many
j_call: TRBJ2-1
v_call: TRBV6-2/TRBV6-3
d_call: TRBD2
cdr3_nt: TGTGCCAGCAGACCCCGGACTAGCGGGCTTTACAATGAGCAGTTCTTC
cdr3_aa: CASRPRTSGLYNEQFF

clone_size: many
j_call: TRBJ2-5
v_call: TRBV5-6
d_call: NA
cdr3_nt: TGTGCCAGCAGCTTGACAGGGCTGGCAGAGACCCAGTACTTC
cdr3_aa: CASSLTGLAETQYF

clone_size: many
j_call: TRBJ2-1
v_call: TRBV15
d_call: NA
cdr3_nt: TGTGCCACCAGCAGAGATGGGTCCGGGACCTACAATGAGCAGTTCTTC
cdr3_aa: CATSRDGSGTYNEQFF

clone_size: many
j_call: TRBJ1-2
v_call: TRBV7-2
d_call: NA
cdr3_nt: TGTGCCAGCAGCTTAGGGGGACACCCAGCCTATGGCTACACCTTC
cdr3_aa: CASSLGGHPAYGYTF

clone_size: many
j_call: TRBJ2-7
v_call: TRBV27
d_call: TRBD2
cdr3_nt: TGTGCCAGCACCGAGACTAGCGGGAGGGCCGGCTACGAGCAGTACTTC
cdr3_aa: CASTETSGRAGYEQYF

clone_size: many
j_call: TRBJ2-2
v_call: TRBV20-1
d_call: NA
cdr3_nt: TGCAGTGCTACCGACCGGACTTCTCACACCGGGGAGCTGTTTTTT
cdr3_aa: CSATDRTSHTGELFF

clone_size: many
j_call: TRBJ2-1
v_call: TRBV7-9
d_call: TRBD2
cdr3_nt: TGTGCCAGCAGCTTATCAGCGGGGGGGTCCTACAATGAGCAGTTCTTC
cdr3_aa: CASSLSAGGSYNEQFF

clone_size: many
j_call: TRBJ2-3
v_call: TRBV7-6
d_call: NA
cdr3_nt: TGTGCCAGCAGCTTATGGAGGGGGGAGGCAGATACGCAGTATTTT
cdr3_aa: CASSLWRGEADTQYF

clone_size: many
j_call: TRBJ1-4
v_call: TRBV7-2
d_call: NA
cdr3_nt: TGTGCCAGCAGCTCCTTTGACGGGAAACTGTTTTTT
cdr3_aa: CASSSFDGKLFF

clone_size: many
j_call: TRBJ1-3
v_call: TRBV5-4
d_call: TRBD1
cdr3_nt: TGTGCCAGCAGCTCCCACTCCGGGACAGCAGGGAACACCATATATTTT
cdr3_aa: CASSSHSGTAGNTIYF

clone_size: many
j_call: TRBJ2-1
v_call: TRBV5-1
d_call: NA
cdr3_nt: TGCGCCAGCAGCCCCAAGCCTGCAGATGGGCAGTTCTTC
cdr3_aa: CASSPKPADGQFF

clone_size: many
j_call: TRBJ1-1
v_call: TRBV29-1
d_call: NA
cdr3_nt: TGCAGCGGGATTGGACAGACCATGAACACTGAAGCTTTCTTT
cdr3_aa: CSGIGQTMNTEAFF

clone_size: many
j_call: TRBJ2-2
v_call: TRBV5-1
d_call: TRBD2
cdr3_nt: TGCGCCAGCAGCCCCAGGACTAGCCAGGGAGAGCTGTTTTTT
cdr3_aa: CASSPRTSQGELFF

clone_size: many
j_call: TRBJ2-7
v_call: TRBV3-1
d_call: NA
cdr3_nt: TGTGCCAGCAGCCAAGCTCTAGGGAGCAGGGGAGGCGAGCAGTACTTC
cdr3_aa: CASSQALGSRGGEQYF